This T cell receptor (beta chain) is drawn from a study of a mutant IDH1 vaccine in newly diagnosed glioma. Overall study context: Patients had received radiotherapy, temozolomide, or both previously, most receiving both. Study-level findings and limits: There were vaccine-induced immune responses in just under 95% of the patients.

Regarding time point: baseline, week 1 (first vaccination visit). Treatment of the sample: pre-vaccination baseline after standard-of-care therapy. Regarding this clone: Its antigen is undetermined.

Libraries were prepared by immunoSEQ multiplex PCR; TCRdb keeps only in-frame clonotypes and omits some of them. The sample includes 98,000 or so clones, roughly 89% of them seen just once. Sample: PBMCs, taken from a glioma patient treated with radiotherapy, temozolomide or both. The clonotype comes from a woman aged 45-59 years with glioma.

CDR3 nucleotide sequence: TGTGCCAGCAGCTTTCAGCGGGGGGACAATGAGCAGTTCTTC. This gives the protein CASSFQRGDNEQFF. The chain joins TRBV7-9 to TRBJ2-1; 9 bases line up with TRBD2. J lost 5 bases, V lost 3 bases, and 2 bases had no gene match. This CDR3 has 14 amino acids. Per the germline V gene, CDR1 is SEHNR and CDR2 is FQNEAQ (reference sequence).